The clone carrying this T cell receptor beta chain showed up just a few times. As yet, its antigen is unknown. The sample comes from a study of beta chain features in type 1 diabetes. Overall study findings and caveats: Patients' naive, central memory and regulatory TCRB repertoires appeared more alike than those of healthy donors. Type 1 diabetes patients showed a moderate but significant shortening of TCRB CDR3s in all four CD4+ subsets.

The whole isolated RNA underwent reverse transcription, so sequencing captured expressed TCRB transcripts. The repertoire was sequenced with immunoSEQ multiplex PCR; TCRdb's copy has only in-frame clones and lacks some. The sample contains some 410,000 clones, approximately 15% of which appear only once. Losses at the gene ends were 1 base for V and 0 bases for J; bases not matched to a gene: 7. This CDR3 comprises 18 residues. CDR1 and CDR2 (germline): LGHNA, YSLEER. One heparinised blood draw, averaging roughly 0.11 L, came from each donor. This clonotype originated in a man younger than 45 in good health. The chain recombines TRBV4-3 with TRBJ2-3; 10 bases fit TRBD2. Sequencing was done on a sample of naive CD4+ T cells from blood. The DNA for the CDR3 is TGCGCCAGCAGCCAAGTCCGGACTAGCGGACCTAGCACAGATACGCAGTATTTT. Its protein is CASSQVRTSGPSTDTQYF.